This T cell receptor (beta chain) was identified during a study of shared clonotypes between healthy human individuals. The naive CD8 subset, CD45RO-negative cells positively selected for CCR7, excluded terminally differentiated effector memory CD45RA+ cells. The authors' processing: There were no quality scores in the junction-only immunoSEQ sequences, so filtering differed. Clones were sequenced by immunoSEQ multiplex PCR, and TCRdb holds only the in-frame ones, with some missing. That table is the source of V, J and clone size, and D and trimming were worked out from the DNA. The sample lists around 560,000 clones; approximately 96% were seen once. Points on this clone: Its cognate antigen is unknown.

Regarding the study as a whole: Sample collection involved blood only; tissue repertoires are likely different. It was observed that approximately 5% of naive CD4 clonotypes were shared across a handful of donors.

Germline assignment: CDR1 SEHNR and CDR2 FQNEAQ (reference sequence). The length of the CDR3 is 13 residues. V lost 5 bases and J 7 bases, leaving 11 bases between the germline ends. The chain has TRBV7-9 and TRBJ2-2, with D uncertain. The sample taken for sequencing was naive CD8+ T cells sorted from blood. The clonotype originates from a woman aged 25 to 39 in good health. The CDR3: CASSPRVGGELFF. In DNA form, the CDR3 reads TGTGCCAGCAGCCCCCGGGTGGGCGGGGAGCTGTTTTTT.